A selection of T cell receptor beta chains follows, all from one sample in a study of cytomegalovirus exposure and HLA in healthy donors. Clones were sequenced by immunoSEQ multiplex PCR, and TCRdb holds only the in-frame ones, with some missing. There are some 150,000 clones in the sample; about 79% occur only once, and roughly 0.82% lies in the top ten. The sequenced sample was PBMCs. The receptors were sampled from a female donor in good health and CMV-seronegative. CDR3s include the opening cysteine and the closing phenylalanine or tryptophan. The D gene is left open where the match is weak. Some rows have no size entry. The others give once, few or many, or a class for an expanded clone.

CDR3nt	CDR3aa	j_gene	abundance	d_gene	v_gene
TGTGCCAGCAGCCGAGGTCGTGGGATGCGGGTGGACAATGAGCAGTTCTTC	CASSRGRGMRVDNEQFF	TRBJ2-1	NA	NA	TRBV11-3
TGTGCCTGGAGTAGAAAAGGACTAGGGGCCCCTCGTCAGTACTTC	CAWSRKGLGAPRQYF	TRBJ2-5	NA	TRBD2	TRBV30
TGTGCCAGCAGCCGATCTAAGGGGGACTATGGCTACACCTTC	CASSRSKGDYGYTF	TRBJ1-2	NA	NA	TRBV7-3
TGCGCCAGCAGCCCAAGATATAGGACAGGGAACGAGCAGTACTTC	CASSPRYRTGNEQYF	TRBJ2-7	NA	TRBD1	TRBV5-1
TGTGCCAGCAGTTTTAGGGGGGGTGGTGGCTACACCTTC	CASSFRGGGGYTF	TRBJ1-2	NA	NA	TRBV28
TGTGCCAGCAAGATGGACAGGGGTCATTCACCCCTCCACTTT	CASKMDRGHSPLHF	TRBJ1-6	NA	TRBD1	TRBV2
TGTGCCAGCAGCTTAGCGAGCGGGGGGGGCACAGATACGCAGTATTTT	CASSLASGGGTDTQYF	TRBJ2-3	NA	TRBD2	TRBV7-2
TGTGCCAGCAGCTTGACAGGGGGTAGCGGGGGCAAGCGGGAGCAGTTCTTC	CASSLTGGSGGKREQFF	TRBJ2-1	NA	NA	TRBV5-6
TGTGCCAGTAGTCTAAGAGGGGACAGGGCCTACGAGCAGTACTTC	CASSLRGDRAYEQYF	TRBJ2-7	few	TRBD1	TRBV19
TGCGCCAGCAGATCCTCGGGAGGGGGCGGCTATGGCTACACCTTC	CASRSSGGGGYGYTF	TRBJ1-2	once	TRBD1	TRBV5-1
TGTGCCAGCTCAGACAGGGAATGGAGTGAAGCTTTCTTT	CASSDREWSEAFF	TRBJ1-1	NA	TRBD1	TRBV18
TGTGCCAGCAGCCCCACCGGCGGGGAGGTCTACGAGCAGTACTTC	CASSPTGGEVYEQYF	TRBJ2-7	NA	NA	TRBV9
TGTGCCAGCAGCGTCCTTGGCGGGACAGGGGTTTCTGGAAACACCATATATTTT	CASSVLGGTGVSGNTIYF	TRBJ1-3	NA	TRBD1	TRBV9
TGTGCCAGCAGCTCTGACAGGGACGGGACCCAGTACTTC	CASSSDRDGTQYF	TRBJ2-5	once	TRBD1	TRBV7-2
TGCGCCAGCAGCGTCGGAGGTGTCGCAGCTTTCTTT	CASSVGGVAAFF	TRBJ1-1	NA	NA	TRBV5-1
TGCGCCAGCAGCCGCGAAACAGGGGGAAGCAATCAGCCCCAGCATTTT	CASSRETGGSNQPQHF	TRBJ1-5	once	TRBD1	TRBV4-3
TGTGCCAGCAGCCGACTAGCGGGAGGGCCGGATACGCAGTATTTT	CASSRLAGGPDTQYF	TRBJ2-3	once	TRBD2	TRBV7-6
TGTGCCAGTAGTATAGCCGGTGGTCGGCCCCAGCATTTT	CASSIAGGRPQHF	TRBJ1-5	NA	NA	TRBV19
TGTGCCAGCAGCCAAGCCGATTATCAGGTCATACTAGCGGCCCCCCCGGAGCAGTACTTC	CASSQADYQVILAAPPEQYF	TRBJ2-7	NA	TRBD2	TRBV4-2
TGTGCCAGCAGTGTTGCGGGGGGGGAGACCCAGTACTTC	CASSVAGGETQYF	TRBJ2-5	NA	TRBD2	TRBV2
TGTGCCAGCAGTTACTCGATGCGGGGAGATACGCAGTATTTT	CASSYSMRGDTQYF	TRBJ2-3	NA	NA	TRBV6-6
TGTGCCAGCAGCTTACGAATCCCAAGGACAGGGGGCCTCAATGAGCAGTTCTTC	CASSLRIPRTGGLNEQFF	TRBJ2-1	NA	TRBD1	TRBV11-2
TGTGCCAGCAGCTCCCGACAGGGGAGAACCTACGAGCAGTACTTC	CASSSRQGRTYEQYF	TRBJ2-7	NA	TRBD1	TRBV6-5
TGTGCCAGCAGCTTAGCGATGGGGGGGCGAGAAGCTTTCTTT	CASSLAMGGREAFF	TRBJ1-1	once	NA	TRBV7-9
TGCAGCGCTAGCGAGACGGGTGAAGCTTTCTTT	CSASETGEAFF	TRBJ1-1	NA	NA	TRBV29-1
TGTGCCAGCAGTTACTCCAGACAGGGGGACACTGAAGCTTTCTTT	CASSYSRQGDTEAFF	TRBJ1-1	NA	TRBD1	TRBV6-5
TGTGCCAGCAGCACCCTCCACGTCCAGCGGAGCTCCTACAATGAGCAGTTCTTC	CASSTLHVQRSSYNEQFF	TRBJ2-1	NA	NA	TRBV7-9
TGTGCCAGCAGCCCGTATCGGCGGGCAGATACGCAGTATTTT	CASSPYRRADTQYF	TRBJ2-3	NA	NA	TRBV5-6
TGTGCCAGCAGCTTAGATCTACAGGGTCAGTACTTC	CASSLDLQGQYF	TRBJ2-7	NA	NA	TRBV11-2
TGTGCCAGCAGCCCCAACTCCGGAGGAGAGCAGTTCTTC	CASSPNSGGEQFF	TRBJ2-1	few	NA	TRBV7-9